These 4 T cell receptor beta chains originate from one sample sequenced in a study of T-cell memory formation after mild COVID-19. TCRdb itself ran the 5' RACE reads through MiXCR, one entry per CDR3 protein. The table lists 350,000 to 450,000 distinct CDR3 sequences, around 18% of them singletons. Sequenced input: PBMCs or a T cell subset sorted from them (not recorded which). The receptor source for this set is an adult woman who had mild COVID-19 (a few samples of this study predate the infection). Cell type and time point are not known.

CDR3 coding DNA: TGTGCCAGCAGCTTACCCCAACAGGGGAGAGGGTATAATTCACCCCTCCACTTT. Protein product: CASSLPQQGRGYNSPLHF. The chain links TRBV7-9 to TRBJ1-6, with 7 positions matching TRBD1. In germline, CDR1 is SEHNR, CDR2 FQNEAQ (reference sequence). The CDR3 covers 18 residues. V trimming: 2 bases; J trimming: 4 bases; junction bases outside the gene matches: 11.

The table lists this clonotype with a few counts. The CDR3: CASSIAGVPNEKLFF. The CDR3 DNA reads TGTGCCAGTAGTATAGCTGGTGTGCCTAATGAAAAACTGTTTTTT. The V and J genes are TRBV19 and TRBJ1-4; D is uncertain. CDR1 is LNHDA, CDR2 SQIVND, per germline (reference sequence). The CDR3 is 15 residues long. V lost 1 base and J 3 bases, leaving 9 bases between the germline ends.

In this sample, this clonotype turned up a few times. The chain couples TRBV12-3 or TRBV12-4 to TRBJ2-7; 7 bases align to TRBD1. The CDR3 loop spans 13 amino acids. Germline trimming cut 8 bases from V and 1 base from J; bases unmatched to any gene: 5. The CDR3 region is CASGQTGSYEQYF. The DNA of the CDR3 is TGTGCCAGCGGCCAGACAGGGTCCTACGAGCAGTACTTC.

A few counts support this clonotype. The chain combines TRBV7-8 with TRBJ1-2, with 10 bases lining up with TRBD1. Per germline, CDR1 SGHVS and CDR2 FQNEAQ. The CDR3 spans 17 residues. V shed 4 bases and J 6 bases; nucleotides not matched to a gene: 14. CDR3 DNA sequence: TGTGCCAGCAGCTATTTGACAGGGGGCCTTTTGGGGGATGGCTACACCTTC. The encoded protein is CASSYLTGGLLGDGYTF.